Below, 10 T cell receptor beta chains from the same sample are listed, as sequenced in a study of spatial heterogeneity in lung cancer. Documented time point: blood at routine non-recurrence follow-up after resection. The study sequenced unsorted whole RNA from tumor, nontumor lung or frozen PBMC. TCRdb recomputed calls from the 5' RACE reads with MiXCR, one row per CDR3 protein. The sample yields 45,000 to 65,000 distinct CDR3 sequences, roughly 7.4% seen once. The sample consisted of PBMCs, taken at follow-up. These receptors were collected from a female donor with early-stage non-small cell lung cancer.

The chain combines TRBV7-2 with TRBJ2-4, with 8 bases matching TRBD2. The CDR3 spans 15 residues. With V trimmed by 7 bases and J by 2 bases, 7 bases remained unmatched. Germline loops: CDR1 SGHTA, CDR2 FQGNSA. This CDR3 reads CASTRGGGPKNIQYF. CDR3 in DNA: TGTGCCAGCACCCGGGGGGGCGGCCCCAAAAACATTCAGTACTTC.

The chain recombines TRBV20-1 with TRBJ1-6; TRBD1 agrees at 8 bases. From germline, CDR1 is DFQATT and CDR2 SNEGSKA (reference sequence). The CDR3 runs 13 residues. With V trimmed by 5 bases and J by 10 bases, 7 bases remained unmatched. The CDR3 spells CSAWTGRMSPLHF. CDR3 sequence (DNA): TGCAGTGCTTGGACAGGGAGGATGTCACCCCTCCACTTT.

This clonotype came up many times. The chain uses TRBV28 and TRBJ1-5; no clear D gene. V lost 2 bases and J lost 2, with 7 bases in between. The CDR3 has 14 residues. Germline values: CDR1 MDHEN, CDR2 SYDVKM. CDR3: CASSLGQGNQPQHF. As DNA, the CDR3 is TGTGCCAGCAGTTTAGGGCAGGGCAATCAGCCCCAGCATTTT.

The table lists this clonotype with a few counts. The rearrangement links TRBV3-1 to TRBJ2-3; no firm D call. From germline, CDR1 is LGHDT and CDR2 YNNKEL (reference sequence). The CDR3 totals 14 residues. The V and J ends lost 1 base and 0 bases respectively, with 5 bases between them. CDR3 nucleotide sequence: TGTGCCAGCAGCCAAGTGCTAAGCACAGATACGCAGTATTTT. Translation gives CASSQVLSTDTQYF.

The chain employs TRBV2 and TRBJ1-1; D gene uncertain. This CDR3 contains 14 residues. The V gene lost 5 bases and the J gene lost 4 bases, with 14 bases spanning the gap. Germline CDR1 is SNHLY and CDR2 is FYNNEI. CDR3 loop: CASSTRVRSTEAFF. The CDR3 nucleotides are TGTGCCAGCAGTACCCGAGTAAGGTCCACTGAAGCTTTCTTT.

This clonotype was observed at least ten times. The rearrangement uses TRBV7-9 and TRBJ2-3, with D hard to call. V lost 5 bases to trimming and J lost 0 bases, with 6 bases between them. This CDR3 has 13 residues. Germline V gives CDR1 SEHNR, CDR2 FQNEAQ (reference sequence). CDR3 sequence (DNA): TGTGCCAGCAGCCCTGTCAGCACAGATACGCAGTATTTT. Its protein product is CASSPVSTDTQYF. Together with reference TRBV7-9 and TRBJ2-3, the CDR3 gives the full variable domain: DTGVSQNPRHKITKRGQNVTFRCDPISEHNRLYWYRQTLGQGPEFLTYFQNEAQLEKSRLLSDRFSAERPKGSFSTLEIQRTEQGDSAMYLCASSPVSTDTQYFGPGTRLTVL.

The table lists this clonotype with many counts. V usage is TRBV27 and J usage is TRBJ2-7; 8 nucleotides agree with TRBD1. CDR1 and CDR2 (germline): MNHEY, SMNVEV (reference sequence). V trimming: 2 bases; J trimming: 3 bases; junction bases outside the gene matches: 3. CDR3 length equals 14 residues. The CDR3 protein is CASSLGQGSYEQYF. The DNA of the CDR3 is TGTGCCAGCAGTTTAGGACAGGGAAGCTACGAGCAGTACTTC.

This chain links TRBV2 with TRBJ1-6; D is perhaps TRBD1 (5 bases). Germline CDR1 SNHLY, CDR2 FYNNEI. The V end lost 6 bases, the J end lost 10 bases, and 19 bases lay between the germline ends. The CDR3 contains 15 residues. Here the CDR3 reads CASSRRAGKASPLHF. In DNA, the CDR3 is TGTGCCAGCAGCCGAAGGGCAGGGAAGGCATCACCCCTCCACTTT. The full variable domain, its missing parts supplied by reference TRBV2 and TRBJ1-6, is EPEVTQTPSHQVTQMGQEVILRCVPISNHLYFYWYRQILGQKVEFLVSFYNNEISEKSEIFDDQFSVERPDGSNFTLKIRSTKLEDSAMYFCASSRRAGKASPLHFGNGTRLTVT.

This clonotype came up a few times. This chain uses TRBV5-1 with TRBJ2-4; maybe TRBD2 (5 bases). This CDR3 has 13 amino acids. Germline CDR1 is SGHRS and CDR2 is YFSETQ. The ends were cut back, 4 bases at V and 5 bases at J, with 10 bases in the middle. CDR3 bases: TGCGCCAGCAGCCACGGGAAGGAAAACATTCAGTACTTC. Its protein is CASSHGKENIQYF.

This clonotype was found a few times. The genes are TRBV24-1 and TRBJ2-2; unclear D gene. Germline assignment: CDR1 KGHDR and CDR2 SFDVKD. V was clipped by 6 bases and J by 7 bases, with 14 bases between them. The CDR3 runs to 14 residues. In DNA, the CDR3 is TGTGCCACCAGTCGTAGAACATCGGGCGGGGAGCTGTTTTTT. Amino acid sequence: CATSRRTSGGELFF.